Sequencing of this T cell receptor beta chain was carried out in a study of T cell responses to AZD1222 COVID-19 vaccine. Study-wide points: Repertoire sampling occurred only after the peak T cell response. Regions 160-218 and 743-854 dominated among vaccine-associated CD4 TCRs spanning spike.

Turning to this clone: Antigen unknown.

This CDR3 region has 13 residues. Trimming cost V 1 base and J 11 bases, with 11 bases left between them. Germline assignment: CDR1 SGHTA and CDR2 FQGNSA. Produced via immunoSEQ multiplex PCR; TCRdb's table is partial and in-frame only. This table has around 140,000 clones, approximately 90% appearing once. The rearrangement joins TRBV7-2 to TRBJ1-4, with D uncertain. The specimen comprised peripheral blood, sampled on day 0 of AZD1222 vaccination. The clonotype originates from an adult in good health. This CDR3 reads CASSLDPPAKLFF. CDR3 bases: TGTGCCAGCAGCTTAGACCCTCCCGCTAAACTGTTTTTT.